This T cell receptor (beta chain) was sequenced in a study of cytomegalovirus exposure and HLA in healthy donors. This PCR relied on a set of 60 Vbeta primers and 13 Jbeta primers. Assay: immunoSEQ multiplex PCR; the TCRdb copy retains only in-frame clones and omits some. The repertoire includes 150,000 to 200,000 clones, about 13% of them detected once, and about 7.8% sits in the top ten. A single count supports this clone. This CDR3 region has 12 residues. Germline V lookup: CDR1 MDHEN, CDR2 SYDVKM. V was shortened by 5 bases and J by 3 bases, with 8 bases between the two germline ends. This chain uses TRBV28 with TRBJ2-7; D uncertain. Sequencing used PBMCs. The clonotype comes from a man aged 45 to 65 in good health and CMV-seropositive. The CDR3 reads CASSPPDYEQYV. The CDR3 DNA reads TGTGCCAGCAGTCCCCCCGACTACGAGCAGTACGTC.